One sample yielded the 16 T cell receptor beta chains listed below, sequenced in a study of identical twins. MiXCR was run by TCRdb on the 5' RACE reads, yielding one entry per CDR3 protein. The repertoire has approximately 240,000 distinct CDR3 sequences, over 13% of them found once; the top ten carry around 8.3%. Sequenced: memory (CD45RO+) T cells sorted from blood. The receptor set was obtained from a woman in her late teens or twenties in good health.

This clonotype occurred a few times. This sequence joins TRBV18 and TRBJ1-6; unclear D gene. V dropped 4 bases and J dropped 8 bases, with 12 bases sitting between them. Looked up from germline, CDR1 is KGHSH and CDR2 is LQKENI. This CDR3 region has 14 residues. This chain's CDR3 is CASSQGGQDSPLHF. The CDR3, as DNA: TGTGCCAGCTCACAAGGAGGGCAGGATTCACCCCTCCACTTT.

This clonotype was detected ten times or more. J is TRBJ1-1 and V is TRBV27, with D maybe TRBD1 (5 bases). V was pared by 0 bases and J by 5 bases, with 16 bases between. Germline V lookup: CDR1 MNHEY, CDR2 SMNVEV (reference sequence). This CDR3 has 16 amino acids. CDR3 DNA: TGTGCCAGCAGTTTATCAGGCGGGGCGAGGGTTACTGAAGCTTTCTTT. Translated: CASSLSGGARVTEAFF.

The chain uses TRBV6-5 and TRBJ1-1; D perhaps matches TRBD1 (6 bases). This CDR3 is built from 16 residues. The V end lost 3 bases, the J end lost 4 bases, and 18 bases lay between the germline ends. CDR1 MNHEY and CDR2 SVGAGI come from the germline V gene. CDR3 region: CASSYRGTGMSTEAFF. For the CDR3, the DNA is TGTGCCAGCAGTTATAGGGGCACAGGGATGAGCACTGAAGCTTTCTTT.

As DNA, the CDR3 is TGCAGTGCTAGCCGACTAGCGGGAGTTAATGAGCAGTTCTTC. It translates to CSASRLAGVNEQFF. This sequence joins TRBV20-1 and TRBJ2-1; TRBD2 agrees at 12 bases. J gave up 7 bases and V 3 bases, and 4 bases lay outside the gene matches. The CDR3 runs to 14 residues. The germline CDR1 and CDR2 sequences are DFQATT and SNEGSKA (reference sequence).

This clonotype was picked up many times. The chain recombines TRBV5-1 with TRBJ2-5, with D perhaps TRBD1 (6 bases). The CDR3 has 14 amino acids. Deletions cut 4 bases from V and 4 bases from J, with 14 bases between. The germline V gene has CDR1 SGHRS and CDR2 YFSETQ. The CDR3 bases are TGCGCCAGCAGCCTCGACAGGTCCGGAGAGACCCAGTACTTC. This sequence encodes CASSLDRSGETQYF.

The rearrangement joins TRBV5-6 to TRBJ1-2, with D perhaps matching TRBD1 (6 bases). Germline lookup yields CDR1 SGHDT and CDR2 YYEEEE. The germline V and J ends were trimmed by 1 base and 2 bases, with 18 bases remaining between them. This CDR3 has 17 residues. The CDR3 DNA is TGTGCCAGCAGCTTGAACAGTGGGACCGGGACAAACTATGGCTACACCTTC. It codes for CASSLNSGTGTNYGYTF.

The rearrangement links TRBV9 to TRBJ2-3, with D possibly being TRBD2 (6 bases). The CDR3 has 16 residues. V gave up 0 bases and J gave up 2 bases, with 13 bases separating them. CDR1 and CDR2 from the germline V gene are SGDLS and YYNGEE. CDR3 region: CASSVGRDDLTDTQYF. The CDR3 region has the DNA TGTGCCAGCAGCGTAGGGCGGGACGATCTCACAGATACGCAGTATTTT.

This clonotype was counted many times. This rearrangement joins TRBV27 to TRBJ1-5, with no clear D. The V and J ends lost 5 bases and 6 bases respectively, with 14 bases between them. The CDR3 covers 14 residues. CDR1 and CDR2 (germline): MNHEY, SMNVEV (reference sequence). The CDR3 is CASSLIVGSQPQHF. The CDR3 DNA follows: TGTGCCAGCAGTCTAATCGTTGGGAGTCAGCCCCAGCATTTT.

This chain joins TRBV2 and TRBJ1-5; perhaps TRBD1 as D (5 bases). The CDR3 has 14 amino acids. The germline V gene has CDR1 SNHLY and CDR2 FYNNEI. Trimming took off 1 base at V and 5 bases at J, with 9 bases between the two ends. DNA for the CDR3: TGTGCCAGCAGTGAAGGGGGGACGGATCAGCCCCAGCATTTT. Translation gives CASSEGGTDQPQHF.

This clonotype was seen only a few times. The chain joins TRBV29-1 to TRBJ1-2; possible D gene TRBD1, 5 bases. This CDR3 has 11 amino acids. Per germline, CDR1 SQVTM and CDR2 ANQGSEA. Trimming stripped 7 bases from V and 8 bases from J, with 14 bases between. CDR3 sequence reads: CSGGVVSGYTF. CDR3 DNA sequence: TGCAGCGGAGGGGTAGTGAGCGGCTACACCTTC.

The rearrangement uses TRBV5-1 and TRBJ2-5; D ambiguous. CDR3 length: 13 amino acids. Germline values: CDR1 SGHRS, CDR2 YFSETQ. Between the trimmed V and J ends, which lost 1 base and 7 bases, there was a span of 11 bases. For the CDR3, the DNA is TGCGCCAGCAGCTTGCTCGGCCCGGGGACCCAGTACTTC. The encoded protein is CASSLLGPGTQYF.

V gene TRBV7-9 combines with J gene TRBJ2-2, with D perhaps TRBD1 (7 bases). This CDR3 region has 15 residues. The V end lost 5 bases, the J end lost 5 bases, and 15 bases lay between the germline ends. Looked up from germline, CDR1 is SEHNR and CDR2 is FQNEAQ (reference sequence). CDR3 in amino acids: CASSRRQGGTGELFF. DNA for the CDR3: TGTGCCAGCAGCAGAAGACAGGGAGGTACCGGGGAGCTGTTTTTT.

The table lists this clonotype with many counts. The chain uses TRBV7-7 and TRBJ2-3; D remains ambiguous. Germline assignment: CDR1 SSHAT and CDR2 FNYEAQ (reference sequence). CDR3 length: 13 residues. The V end was cut by 5 bases, the J end by 6 bases, with 12 bases between. CDR3 loop: CASSLKSGDTQYF. CDR3 DNA sequence: TGTGCCAGCAGCCTAAAAAGTGGCGATACGCAGTATTTT.

This clonotype was seen more than once but under ten times. J is TRBJ2-1 and V is TRBV11-3; 9 bases fit TRBD2. Germline CDR1 and CDR2: SGHNT and YENEEA. The ends lost 5 bases at V and 3 bases at J; junction bases unmatched: 5. The CDR3 sequence is 15 residues long. The CDR3 is CASSASGNGYNEQFF. The CDR3 DNA follows: TGTGCCAGCAGCGCTAGCGGGAATGGCTACAATGAGCAGTTCTTC.

This chain joins TRBV4-2 and TRBJ1-5, with 7 bases lining up with TRBD1. Germline CDR1 is LGHNA and CDR2 is YNFKEQ. With 0 bases clipped from V and 3 bases from J, the junction kept 5 bases outside the gene matches. The CDR3 loop spans 16 amino acids. The CDR3 sequence is CASSQDGGQFNQPQHF. In nucleotides, the CDR3 is TGTGCCAGCAGCCAAGATGGGGGACAGTTCAATCAGCCCCAGCATTTT.

This sequence joins TRBV12-3 or TRBV12-4 and TRBJ2-7, with 10 bases matching TRBD2. V trimming: 7 bases; J trimming: 4 bases; junction bases outside the gene matches: 7. The CDR3 length is 14 residues. For the CDR3, the DNA is TGTGCCAGCACCGTGGGACTAGCGAAATACGAGCAGTACTTC. Translation gives CASTVGLAKYEQYF.